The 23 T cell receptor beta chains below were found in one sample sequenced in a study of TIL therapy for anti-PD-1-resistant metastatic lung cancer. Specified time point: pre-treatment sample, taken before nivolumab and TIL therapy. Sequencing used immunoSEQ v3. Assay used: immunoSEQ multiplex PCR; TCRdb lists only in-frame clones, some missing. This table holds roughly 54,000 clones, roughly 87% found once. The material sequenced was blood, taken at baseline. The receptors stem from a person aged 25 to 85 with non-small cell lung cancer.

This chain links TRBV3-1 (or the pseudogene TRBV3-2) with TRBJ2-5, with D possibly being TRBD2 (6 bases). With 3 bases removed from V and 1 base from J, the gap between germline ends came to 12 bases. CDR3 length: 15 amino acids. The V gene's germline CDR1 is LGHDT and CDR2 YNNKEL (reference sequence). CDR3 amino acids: CASSHLSGGQETQYF. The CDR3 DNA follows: TGTGCCAGCAGCCATTTGTCCGGGGGCCAAGAGACCCAGTACTTC.

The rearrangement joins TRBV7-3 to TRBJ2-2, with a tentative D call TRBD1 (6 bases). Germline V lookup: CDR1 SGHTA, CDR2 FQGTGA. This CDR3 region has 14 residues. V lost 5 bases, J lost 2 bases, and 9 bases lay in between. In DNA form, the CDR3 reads TGTGCCAGCAGCCGGGACATTAACACCGGGGAGCTGTTTTTT. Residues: CASSRDINTGELFF.

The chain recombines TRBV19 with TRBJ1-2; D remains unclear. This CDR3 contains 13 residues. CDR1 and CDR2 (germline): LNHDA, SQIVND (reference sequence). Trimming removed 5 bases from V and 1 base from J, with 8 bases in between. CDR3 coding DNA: TGTGCCAGTAGTCCCCAGGATAACTATGGCTACACCTTC. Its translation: CASSPQDNYGYTF.

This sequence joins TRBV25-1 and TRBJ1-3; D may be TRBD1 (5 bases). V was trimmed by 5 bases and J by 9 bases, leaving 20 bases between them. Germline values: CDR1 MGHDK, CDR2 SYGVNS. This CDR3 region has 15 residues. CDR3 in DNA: TGTGCCAGCAGTCGAGGGGACGCGCTGTTGGGCACCATATATTTT. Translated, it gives CASSRGDALLGTIYF.

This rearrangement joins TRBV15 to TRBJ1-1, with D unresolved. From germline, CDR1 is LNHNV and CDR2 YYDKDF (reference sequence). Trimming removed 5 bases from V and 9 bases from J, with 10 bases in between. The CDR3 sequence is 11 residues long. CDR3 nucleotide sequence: TGTGCCACCAGCTCAGAATCCAAAGCTTTCTTT. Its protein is CATSSESKAFF.

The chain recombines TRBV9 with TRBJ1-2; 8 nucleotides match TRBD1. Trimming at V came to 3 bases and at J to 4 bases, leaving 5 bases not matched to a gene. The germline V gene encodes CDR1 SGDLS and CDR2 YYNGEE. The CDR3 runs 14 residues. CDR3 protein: CASSAGTGPYGYTF. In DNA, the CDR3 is TGTGCCAGCAGCGCCGGGACAGGCCCCTATGGCTACACCTTC.

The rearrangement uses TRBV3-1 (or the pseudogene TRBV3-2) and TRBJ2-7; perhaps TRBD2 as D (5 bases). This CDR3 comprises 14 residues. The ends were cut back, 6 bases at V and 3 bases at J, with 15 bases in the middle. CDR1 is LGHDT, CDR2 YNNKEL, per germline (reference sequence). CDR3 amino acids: CASRSSGPHYEQYF. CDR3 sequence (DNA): TGTGCCAGCAGGTCAAGCGGACCCCACTACGAGCAGTACTTC.

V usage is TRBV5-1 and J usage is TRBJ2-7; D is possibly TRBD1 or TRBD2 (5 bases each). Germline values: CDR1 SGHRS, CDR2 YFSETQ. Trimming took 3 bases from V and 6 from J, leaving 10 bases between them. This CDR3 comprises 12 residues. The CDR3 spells CASSSQGTEQYF. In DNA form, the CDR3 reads TGCGCCAGCAGCTCTCAAGGGACCGAGCAGTACTTC.

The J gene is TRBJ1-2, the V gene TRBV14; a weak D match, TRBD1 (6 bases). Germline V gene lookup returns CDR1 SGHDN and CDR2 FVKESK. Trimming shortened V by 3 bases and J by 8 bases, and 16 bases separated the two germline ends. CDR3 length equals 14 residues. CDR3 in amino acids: CASSHRLGGWGYTF. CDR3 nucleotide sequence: TGTGCCAGCAGCCACCGACTGGGGGGCTGGGGCTACACCTTC.

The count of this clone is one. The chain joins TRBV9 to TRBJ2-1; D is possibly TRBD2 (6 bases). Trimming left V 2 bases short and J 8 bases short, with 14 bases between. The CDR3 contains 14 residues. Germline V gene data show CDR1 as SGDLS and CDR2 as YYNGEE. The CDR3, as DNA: TGTGCCAGCAGCGTCCTACTCGGGGGTGATGAGCAGTTCTTC. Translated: CASSVLLGGDEQFF.

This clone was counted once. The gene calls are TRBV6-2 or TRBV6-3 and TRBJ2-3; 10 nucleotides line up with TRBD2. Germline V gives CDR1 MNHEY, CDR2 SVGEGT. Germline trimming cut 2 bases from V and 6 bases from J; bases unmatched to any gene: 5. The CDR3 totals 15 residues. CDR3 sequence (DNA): TGTGCCAGCAGTTACCCAGCGGGGGGGCGTGATACGCAGTATTTT. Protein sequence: CASSYPAGGRDTQYF.

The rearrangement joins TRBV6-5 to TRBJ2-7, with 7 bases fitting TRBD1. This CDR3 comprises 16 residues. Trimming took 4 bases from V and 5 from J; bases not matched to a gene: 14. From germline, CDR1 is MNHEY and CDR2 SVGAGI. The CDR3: CASSSSARGPEDEQYF. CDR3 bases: TGTGCCAGCAGTTCCTCAGCGAGGGGGCCGGAGGACGAGCAGTACTTC.

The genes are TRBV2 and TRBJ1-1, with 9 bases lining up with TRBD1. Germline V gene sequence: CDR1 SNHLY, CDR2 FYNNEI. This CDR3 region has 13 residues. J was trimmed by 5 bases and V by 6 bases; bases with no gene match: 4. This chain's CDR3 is CASRRDRETEAFF. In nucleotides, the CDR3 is TGTGCCAGCAGGAGGGACAGGGAAACTGAAGCTTTCTTT.

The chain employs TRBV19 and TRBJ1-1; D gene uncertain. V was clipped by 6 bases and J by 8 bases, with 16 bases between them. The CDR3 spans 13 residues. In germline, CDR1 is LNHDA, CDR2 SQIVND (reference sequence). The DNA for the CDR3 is TGTGCCAGTAGGGCCGGGAACACCCTCGAAGCTTTCTTT. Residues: CASRAGNTLEAFF.

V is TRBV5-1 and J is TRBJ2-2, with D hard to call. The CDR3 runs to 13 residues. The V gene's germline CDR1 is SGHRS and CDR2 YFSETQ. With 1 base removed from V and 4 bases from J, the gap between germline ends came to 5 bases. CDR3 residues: CASSLQPTGELFF. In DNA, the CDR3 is TGCGCCAGCAGCTTGCAGCCCACCGGGGAGCTGTTTTTT.

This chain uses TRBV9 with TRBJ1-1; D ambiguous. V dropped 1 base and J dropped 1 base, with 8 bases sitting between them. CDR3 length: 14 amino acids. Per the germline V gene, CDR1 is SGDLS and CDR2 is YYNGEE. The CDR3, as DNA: TGTGCCAGCAGCGTAAGACCAGAGAACACTGAAGCTTTCTTT. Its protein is CASSVRPENTEAFF.

As DNA, the CDR3 is TGTGCCAGCAGCTTAGTGTCTGCCGGAATCAATCAGCCCCAGCATTTT. Protein: CASSLVSAGINQPQHF. This rearrangement joins TRBV7-8 to TRBJ1-5; no reliable D call. Germline CDR1 and CDR2: SGHVS and FQNEAQ. The V and J ends lost 1 base and 3 bases respectively, with 13 bases between them. This CDR3 has 16 amino acids. Combining the CDR3 with reference TRBV7-8 and TRBJ1-5 gives the whole variable domain GAGVSQSPRYKVAKRGQDVALRCDPISGHVSLFWYQQALGQGPEFLTYFQNEAQLDKSGLPSDRFFAERPEGSVSTLKIQRTQQEDSAVYLCASSLVSAGINQPQHFGDGTRLSIL.

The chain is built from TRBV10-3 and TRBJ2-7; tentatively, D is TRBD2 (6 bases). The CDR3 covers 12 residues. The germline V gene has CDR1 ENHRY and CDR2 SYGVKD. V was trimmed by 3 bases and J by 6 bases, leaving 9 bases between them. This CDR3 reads CAISDGGFEQYF. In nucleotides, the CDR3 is TGTGCCATCAGTGATGGGGGGTTCGAGCAGTACTTC.

The CDR3 loop reads CASSQGRGNRDVSGYTF. In nucleotides, the CDR3 is TGTGCCAGCAGCCAAGGTAGAGGAAACAGGGATGTGTCCGGCTACACCTTC. The chain carries TRBV3-1 (or the pseudogene TRBV3-2) and TRBJ1-2; TRBD1 is a possible D gene (6 bases). The germline V gene encodes CDR1 LGHDT and CDR2 YNNKEL (reference sequence). The CDR3 is 17 residues long. Trimming cost V 1 base and J 8 bases, with 23 bases left between them.

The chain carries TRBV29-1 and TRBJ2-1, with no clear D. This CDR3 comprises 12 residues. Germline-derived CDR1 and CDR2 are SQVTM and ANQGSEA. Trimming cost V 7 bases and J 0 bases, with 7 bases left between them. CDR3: CSGASSYNEQFF. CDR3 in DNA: TGCAGCGGCGCCAGCTCCTACAATGAGCAGTTCTTC.

The CDR3 DNA sequence: TGTGCCACCAGTGCCGTAGCGGGAGGGGGCTCCTACAATGAGCAGTTCTTC. Protein: CATSAVAGGGSYNEQFF. The chain is built from TRBV24-1 and TRBJ2-1; TRBD2 aligns across 11 bases. After removal of 5 bases from V and 0 bases from J, the junction contained 5 bases not matched to a gene. The CDR3 consists of 17 residues. The germline V gene has CDR1 KGHDR and CDR2 SFDVKD.

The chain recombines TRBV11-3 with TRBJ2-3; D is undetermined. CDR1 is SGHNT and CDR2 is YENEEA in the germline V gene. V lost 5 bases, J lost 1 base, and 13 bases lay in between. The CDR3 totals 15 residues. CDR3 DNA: TGTGCCAGCAGCGCTCTGGGGATGGGCACAGATACGCAGTATTTT. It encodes CASSALGMGTDTQYF.

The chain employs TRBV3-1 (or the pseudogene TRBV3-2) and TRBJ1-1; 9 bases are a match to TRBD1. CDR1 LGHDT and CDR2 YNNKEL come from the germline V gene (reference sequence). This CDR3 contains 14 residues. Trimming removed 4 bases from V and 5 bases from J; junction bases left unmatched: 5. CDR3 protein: CASSRWDRETEAFF. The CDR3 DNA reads TGTGCCAGCAGCCGATGGGACAGGGAAACTGAAGCTTTCTTT.